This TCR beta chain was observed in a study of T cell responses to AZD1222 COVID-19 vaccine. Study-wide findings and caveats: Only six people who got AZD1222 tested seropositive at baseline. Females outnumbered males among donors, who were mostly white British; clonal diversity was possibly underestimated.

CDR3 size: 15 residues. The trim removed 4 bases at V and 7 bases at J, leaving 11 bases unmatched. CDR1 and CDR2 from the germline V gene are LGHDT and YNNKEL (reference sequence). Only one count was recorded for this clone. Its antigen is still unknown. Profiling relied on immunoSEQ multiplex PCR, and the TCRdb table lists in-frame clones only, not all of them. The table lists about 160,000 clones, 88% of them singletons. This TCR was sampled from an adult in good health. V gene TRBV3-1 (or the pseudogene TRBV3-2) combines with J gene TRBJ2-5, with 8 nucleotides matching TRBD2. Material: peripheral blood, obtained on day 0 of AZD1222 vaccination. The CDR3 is CASSPGRGATGTQYF. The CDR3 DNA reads TGTGCCAGCAGCCCTGGGCGGGGGGCGACGGGGACCCAGTACTTC.